Presented here are 5 T cell receptor beta chains from one specimen sequenced in a study of shared clonotypes between healthy human individuals. TCRdb's table, derived via immunoSEQ multiplex PCR, lists solely in-frame clones and lacks some. The sample carries about half a million clones, around 73% recorded once. Source material: PBMCs. The receptors derive from a woman aged 40 to 49 in good health. Some clones in this sample may be carry-over from other donors' samples.

This rearrangement joins TRBV6-1 to TRBJ2-5, with 10 bases fitting TRBD2. Germline-derived CDR1 and CDR2 are MNHNS and SASEGT. V shed 6 bases and J 3 bases; nucleotides not matched to a gene: 4. The CDR3 extends over 14 amino acids. For the CDR3, the DNA is TGTGCCAGCAGGCAAGGACTAGCGGAAGAGACCCAGTACTTC. The encoded protein is CASRQGLAEETQYF.

This CDR3 reads CSVVLVETQYF. In DNA form, the CDR3 reads TGCAGCGTTGTACTAGTGGAGACCCAGTACTTC. The chain couples TRBV29-1 to TRBJ2-5, with a tentative D call TRBD2 (5 bases). V lost 4 bases, J lost 5 bases, and 8 bases lay in between. The germline V gene has CDR1 SQVTM and CDR2 ANQGSEA. The CDR3 covers 11 residues.

This chain connects TRBV21-1 to TRBJ2-7. TRBV21-1 is designated a pseudogene. The CDR3 length is 10 residues. The CDR3 loop reads CASSNYEQYF. Written as DNA, the CDR3 is TGTGCCAGCAGCAACTACGAGCAGTACTTC.

The V and J genes are TRBV11-2 and TRBJ2-1; maybe TRBD2 (6 bases). The germline V gene encodes CDR1 SGHAT and CDR2 FQNNGV. Trimming pared 4 bases from V and 4 bases from J, leaving 11 bases between. The CDR3 length is 14 residues. The CDR3: CASSSSDLYNEQFF. CDR3 in DNA: TGTGCCAGCAGCTCTAGCGACTTGTACAATGAGCAGTTCTTC. The variable domain in full, completed from reference TRBV11-2 and TRBJ2-1, reads EAGVAQSPRYKIIEKRQSVAFWCNPISGHATLYWYQQILGQGPKLLIQFQNNGVVDDSQLPKDRFSAERLKGVDSTLKIQPAKLEDSAVYLCASSSSDLYNEQFFGPGTRLTVL.

The V gene is TRBV5-1, the J gene TRBJ2-1, with 9 positions matching TRBD2. With V trimmed by 2 bases and J by 8 bases, 8 bases remained unmatched. This CDR3 contains 15 residues. In germline, CDR1 is SGHRS, CDR2 YFSETQ. CDR3 region: CASSFRLAEGHEQFF. DNA of the CDR3: TGCGCCAGCAGCTTCAGACTAGCGGAGGGGCATGAGCAGTTCTTC.